This record looks at one TCR beta chain sequence and its context. Its antigen is still unknown. This entry is derived from a study of cytomegalovirus exposure and HLA in healthy donors. PCR was performed using 60 Vbeta and 13 Jbeta primers. The table came from immunoSEQ multiplex PCR; TCRdb's copy has only in-frame clones and leaves some out. Here the sample spans about 160,000 clones, around 80% being singletons. CDR3 size: 15 residues. The junction had 5 bases not matched to a gene; V was cut back by 3 bases and J by 4 bases. Germline V CDR1 and CDR2: MNHNS, SASEGT. Points from the study as a whole: The HLA-A and HLA-B alleles of most subjects were reportedly predicted accurately from TCR beta sequences.

The chain combines TRBV6-1 with TRBJ1-1; TRBD1 agrees at 10 bases. Sequencing was done on a sample of PBMCs. The clonotype comes from a boy aged 2 to 10 in good health and CMV-seronegative. In DNA form, the CDR3 reads TGTGCCAGCAGTGATGGTTGGGACAGGGGCACTGAAGCTTTCTTT. The encoded protein is CASSDGWDRGTEAFF.